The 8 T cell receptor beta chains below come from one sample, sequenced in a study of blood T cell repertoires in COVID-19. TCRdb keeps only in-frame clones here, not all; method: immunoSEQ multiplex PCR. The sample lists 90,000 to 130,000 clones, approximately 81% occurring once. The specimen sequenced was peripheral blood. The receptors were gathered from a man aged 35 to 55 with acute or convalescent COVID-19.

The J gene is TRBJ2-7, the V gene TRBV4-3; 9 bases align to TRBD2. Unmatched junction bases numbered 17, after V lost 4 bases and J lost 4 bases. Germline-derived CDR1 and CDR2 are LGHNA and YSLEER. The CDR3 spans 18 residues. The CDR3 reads CASSPPFFPSGVHYEQYF. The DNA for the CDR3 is TGCGCCAGCAGCCCCCCTTTTTTCCCTAGCGGGGTCCATTACGAGCAGTACTTC.

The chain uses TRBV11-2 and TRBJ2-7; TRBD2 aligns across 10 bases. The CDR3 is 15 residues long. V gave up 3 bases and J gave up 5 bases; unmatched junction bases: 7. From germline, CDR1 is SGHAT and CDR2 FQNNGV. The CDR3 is CASSFHSGGTNEQYF. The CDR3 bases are TGTGCCAGCAGCTTTCATAGCGGGGGGACTAACGAGCAGTACTTC.

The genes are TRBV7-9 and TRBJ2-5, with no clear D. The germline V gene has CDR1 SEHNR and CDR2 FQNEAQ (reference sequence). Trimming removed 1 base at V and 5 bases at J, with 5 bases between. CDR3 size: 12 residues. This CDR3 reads CASSLVLETQYF. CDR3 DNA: TGTGCCAGCAGCTTAGTTCTCGAGACCCAGTACTTC.

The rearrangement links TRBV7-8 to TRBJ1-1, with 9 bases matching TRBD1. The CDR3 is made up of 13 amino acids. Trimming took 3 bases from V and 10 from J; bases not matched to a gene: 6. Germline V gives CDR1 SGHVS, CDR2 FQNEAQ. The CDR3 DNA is TGTGCCAGCAGCTTCCGGGACAGGGTAGCAGCTTTCTTT. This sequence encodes CASSFRDRVAAFF. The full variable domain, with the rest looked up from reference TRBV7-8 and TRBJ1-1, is GAGVSQSPRYKVAKRGQDVALRCDPISGHVSLFWYQQALGQGPEFLTYFQNEAQLDKSGLPSDRFFAERPEGSVSTLKIQRTQQEDSAVYLCASSFRDRVAAFFGQGTRLTVV.

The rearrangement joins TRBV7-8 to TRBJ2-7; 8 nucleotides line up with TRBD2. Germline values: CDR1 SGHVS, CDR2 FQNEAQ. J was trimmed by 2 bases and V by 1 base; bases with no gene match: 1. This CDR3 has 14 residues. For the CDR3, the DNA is TGTGCCAGCAGCTTAGAGGGACTAGCCTACGAGCAGTACTTC. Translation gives CASSLEGLAYEQYF.

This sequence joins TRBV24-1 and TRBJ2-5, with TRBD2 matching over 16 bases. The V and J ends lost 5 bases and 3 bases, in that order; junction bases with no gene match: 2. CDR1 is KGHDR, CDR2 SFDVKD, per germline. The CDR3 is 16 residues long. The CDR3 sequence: CATSGGTSGREETQYF. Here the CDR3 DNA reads TGTGCCACCAGTGGTGGGACTAGCGGGAGGGAAGAGACCCAGTACTTC.

The CDR3 sequence is CASSPLSGGSYNEQFF. The CDR3, as DNA: TGTGCCAGCTCACCTCTTAGCGGGGGTTCCTACAATGAGCAGTTCTTC. V is TRBV18 and J is TRBJ2-1, with TRBD2 matching over 9 bases. V lost 3 bases to trimming and J lost 1 base; unmatched junction nucleotides: 4. The CDR3 loop spans 16 amino acids. Germline-derived CDR1 and CDR2 are KGHSH and LQKENI.

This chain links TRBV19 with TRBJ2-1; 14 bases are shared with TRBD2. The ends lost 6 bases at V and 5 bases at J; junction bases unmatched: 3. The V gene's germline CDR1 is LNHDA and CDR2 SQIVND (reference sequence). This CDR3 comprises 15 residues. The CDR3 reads CASSRTSGGHNEQFF. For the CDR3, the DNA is TGTGCCAGTAGCCGGACTAGCGGGGGGCACAATGAGCAGTTCTTC.